The 8 T cell receptor beta chains below all came from one sample that was sequenced in a study of cytomegalovirus exposure and HLA in healthy donors. Sequencing used immunoSEQ multiplex PCR; TCRdb keeps in-frame clones, though not all of them. The sample has tens of thousands of clones; roughly 90% are singletons. The sample consisted of PBMCs. The receptors shown here come from a man aged 18 to 29 in good health and CMV-seronegative.

V is TRBV7-8 and J is TRBJ2-5; D is uncertain. Germline V gene lookup returns CDR1 SGHVS and CDR2 FQNEAQ. CDR3 length equals 13 residues. The V gene lost 1 base and the J gene lost 5 bases, with 8 bases spanning the gap. The CDR3 reads CASSLGLRETQYF. Written as DNA, the CDR3 is TGTGCCAGCAGCTTAGGCCTCCGGGAGACCCAGTACTTC.

This clone was counted once. The gene calls are TRBV11-3 and TRBJ1-1, with D possibly matching TRBD1 (6 bases). CDR1 is SGHNT and CDR2 is YENEEA in the germline V gene. CDR3 length: 14 residues. Trimming pared 5 bases from V and 6 bases from J, leaving 16 bases between. CDR3 sequence (DNA): TGTGCCAGCAGCCCGAGGAGGGGGGGACCTGAAGCTTTCTTT. The encoded protein is CASSPRRGGPEAFF.

This sequence joins TRBV18 and TRBJ2-3; 8 nucleotides line up with TRBD1. Losses at the gene ends were 5 bases for V and 1 base for J; bases not matched to a gene: 5. The CDR3 sequence is 15 residues long. CDR1 and CDR2 (germline): KGHSH, LQKENI. DNA of the CDR3: TGTGCCAGCTCATCGACAGGGGCGGGCACAGATACGCAGTATTTT. It yields the protein CASSSTGAGTDTQYF.

This chain joins TRBV11-2 and TRBJ1-2; D possibly corresponds to TRBD1 (5 bases). V lost 0 bases and J 3 bases, leaving 8 bases between the germline ends. This CDR3 contains 14 residues. CDR1 and CDR2 from the germline V gene are SGHAT and FQNNGV. The CDR3 spells CASSLEIGDYGYTF. The CDR3 DNA reads as TGTGCCAGCAGCTTAGAAATAGGGGACTATGGCTACACCTTC.

The chain links TRBV9 to TRBJ2-3; 11 nucleotides agree with TRBD2. There are 19 residues in the CDR3. Germline loops: CDR1 SGDLS, CDR2 YYNGEE. V was pared by 3 bases and J by 4 bases, with 16 bases of the junction left unmatched. CDR3 nucleotide sequence: TGTGCCAGCAGCGACACCCTTACCGAACTAGCGGGAGAGCCAGATACGCAGTATTTT. Protein product: CASSDTLTELAGEPDTQYF. Full variable domain (missing parts from reference TRBV9 and TRBJ2-3): DSGVTQTPKHLITATGQRVTLRCSPRSGDLSVYWYQQSLDQGLQFLIQYYNGEERAKGNILERFSAQQFPDLHSELNLSSLELGDSALYFCASSDTLTELAGEPDTQYFGPGTRLTVL.

The chain combines TRBV6-6 with TRBJ2-1; 13 bases agree with TRBD2. Trimming took 6 bases from V and 7 from J; bases not matched to a gene: 6. In germline, CDR1 is MNHNY, CDR2 SVGAGI (reference sequence). CDR3 size: 15 residues. For the CDR3, the DNA is TGTGCCAGCAGCCCGACTAGCGGGAGGAGGAATGAGCAGTTCTTC. This gives the protein CASSPTSGRRNEQFF.

The chain uses TRBV6-1 and TRBJ2-1; D is unclear. CDR3 size: 17 residues. CDR1 is MNHNS, CDR2 SASEGT, per germline. The ends were cut back, 1 base at V and 0 bases at J, with 13 bases in the middle. The CDR3 spells CASSEEVFTSSYNEQFF. CDR3 bases: TGTGCCAGCAGTGAAGAAGTATTTACAAGCTCCTACAATGAGCAGTTCTTC.

The chain uses TRBV15 and TRBJ2-1, with 10 bases aligning to TRBD2. Germline loops: CDR1 LNHNV, CDR2 YYDKDF (reference sequence). This CDR3 contains 16 residues. The V gene end was trimmed by 2 bases and the J gene end by 7 bases; junction bases not matched to a gene: 8. In DNA, the CDR3 is TGTGCCACCAGCAGAAACAGCGGGAGGGCTAAAAATGAGCAGTTCTTC. It encodes CATSRNSGRAKNEQFF.